The source of this T cell receptor (beta chain) is a study of T cell repertoires in cytomegalovirus infection. Study details: Indications of both CMV infection and matching HLA type were provided by public TCR beta signatures.

Germline V CDR1 and CDR2: SEHNR, FQNEAQ (reference sequence). J gave up 6 bases and V 2 bases, and 15 bases lay outside the gene matches. The CDR3 has 17 residues. This clonotype came up many times. The antigen is undetermined. MiXCR, run by TCRdb on the reads, gives a single entry per CDR3 protein. This table has 600,000 to 800,000 distinct CDR3 sequences, 20% to 25% appearing once. Study-level findings and limits: Carriage of CMV together with the relevant HLA was identifiable through cumulative public TCR beta family frequency. HLA-C-restricted TCR beta clonotypes specific for CMV led the ex vivo response.

V usage is TRBV7-9 and J usage is TRBJ1-2, with TRBD1 matching over 7 bases. Sequenced sample: CD8+ T cells from PBMCs. This clonotype was sampled from a human donor in good health (CMV status not recorded). Some clones in this sample may be carry-over from other donors' samples. The CDR3 DNA is TGTGCCAGCAGCTTAAGTTACGGAACACTTGACAGGGATGGCTACACCTTC. Its translation: CASSLSYGTLDRDGYTF.